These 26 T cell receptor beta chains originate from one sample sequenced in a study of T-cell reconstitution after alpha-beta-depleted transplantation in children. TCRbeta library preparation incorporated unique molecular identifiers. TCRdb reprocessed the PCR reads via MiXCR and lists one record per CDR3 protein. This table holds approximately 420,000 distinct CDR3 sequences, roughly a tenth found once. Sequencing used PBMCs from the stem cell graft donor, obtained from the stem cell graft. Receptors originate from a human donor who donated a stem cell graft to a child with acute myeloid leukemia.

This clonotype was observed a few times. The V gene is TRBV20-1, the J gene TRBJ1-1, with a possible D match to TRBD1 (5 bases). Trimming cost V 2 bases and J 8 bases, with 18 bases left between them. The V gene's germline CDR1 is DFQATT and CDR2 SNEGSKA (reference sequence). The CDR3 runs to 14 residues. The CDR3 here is CSARPRVFSPEAFF. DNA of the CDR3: TGCAGTGCTAGACCCAGGGTCTTCAGTCCCGAAGCTTTCTTT.

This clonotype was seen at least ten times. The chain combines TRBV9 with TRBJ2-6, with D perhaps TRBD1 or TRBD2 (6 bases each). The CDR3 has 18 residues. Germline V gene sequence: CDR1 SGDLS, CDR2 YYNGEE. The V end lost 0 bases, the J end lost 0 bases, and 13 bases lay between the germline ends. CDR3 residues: CASSVEGGPLSGANVLTF. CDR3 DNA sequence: TGTGCCAGCAGCGTAGAGGGGGGCCCCCTCTCTGGGGCCAACGTCCTGACTTTC.

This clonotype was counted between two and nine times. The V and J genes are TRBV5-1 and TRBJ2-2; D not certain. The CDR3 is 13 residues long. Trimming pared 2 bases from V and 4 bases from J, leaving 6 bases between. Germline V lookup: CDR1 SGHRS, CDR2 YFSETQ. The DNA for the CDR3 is TGCGCCAGCAGCTTTTCCGGCACCGGGGAGCTGTTTTTT. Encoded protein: CASSFSGTGELFF.

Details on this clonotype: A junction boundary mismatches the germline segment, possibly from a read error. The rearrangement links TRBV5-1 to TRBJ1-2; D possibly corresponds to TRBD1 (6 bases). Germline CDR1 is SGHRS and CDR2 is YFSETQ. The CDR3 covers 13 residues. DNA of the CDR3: TGCGCCAGCAGCTGGACAGCTAACTATGGCGACACCTTC. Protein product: CASSWTANYGDTF.

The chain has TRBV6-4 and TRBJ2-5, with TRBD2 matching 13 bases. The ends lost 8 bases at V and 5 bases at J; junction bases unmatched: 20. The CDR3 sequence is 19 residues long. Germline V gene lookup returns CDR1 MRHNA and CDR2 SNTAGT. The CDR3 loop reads CASCGGVLAGGPVGETQYF. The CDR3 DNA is TGTGCCAGCTGTGGGGGAGTACTAGCGGGAGGGCCTGTTGGGGAGACCCAGTACTTC.

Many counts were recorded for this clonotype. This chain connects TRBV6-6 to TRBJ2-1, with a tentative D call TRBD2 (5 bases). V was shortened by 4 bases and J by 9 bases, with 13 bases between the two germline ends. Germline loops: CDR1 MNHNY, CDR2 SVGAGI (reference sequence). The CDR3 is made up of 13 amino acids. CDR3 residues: CASSLPDRGEQFF. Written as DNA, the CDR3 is TGTGCCAGCAGTTTACCGGATCGGGGTGAGCAGTTCTTC.

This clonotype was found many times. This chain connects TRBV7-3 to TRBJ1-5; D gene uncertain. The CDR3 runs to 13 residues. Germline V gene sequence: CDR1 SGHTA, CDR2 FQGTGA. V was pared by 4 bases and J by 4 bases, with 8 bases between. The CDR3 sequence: CASSSGRNQPQHF. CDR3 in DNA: TGTGCCAGCAGCTCCGGGAGGAATCAGCCCCAGCATTTT.

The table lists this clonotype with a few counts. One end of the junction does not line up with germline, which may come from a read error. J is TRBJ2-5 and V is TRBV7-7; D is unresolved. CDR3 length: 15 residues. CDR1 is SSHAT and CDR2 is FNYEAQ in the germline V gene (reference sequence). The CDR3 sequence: CASSPLVVGSGTQYF. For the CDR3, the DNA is TGTGCTAGCAGCCCTCTCGTGGTGGGGTCAGGGACCCAGTACTTC.

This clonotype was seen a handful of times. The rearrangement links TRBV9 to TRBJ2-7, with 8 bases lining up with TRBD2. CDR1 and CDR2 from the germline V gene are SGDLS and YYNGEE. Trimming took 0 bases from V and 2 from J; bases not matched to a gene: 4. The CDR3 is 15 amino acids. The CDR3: CASSVAGGGPYEQYF. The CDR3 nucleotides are TGTGCCAGCAGCGTAGCCGGCGGGGGGCCCTACGAGCAGTACTTC. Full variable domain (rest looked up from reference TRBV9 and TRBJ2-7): DSGVTQTPKHLITATGQRVTLRCSPRSGDLSVYWYQQSLDQGLQFLIQYYNGEERAKGNILERFSAQQFPDLHSELNLSSLELGDSALYFCASSVAGGGPYEQYFGPGTRLTVT.

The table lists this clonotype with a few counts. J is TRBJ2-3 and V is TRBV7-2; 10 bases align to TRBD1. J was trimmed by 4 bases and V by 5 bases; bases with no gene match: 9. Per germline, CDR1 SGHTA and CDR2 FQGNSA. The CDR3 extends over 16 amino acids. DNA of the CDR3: TGTGCCAGCAGCCTGACCGGGACAGGGGTGGCAGATACGCAGTATTTT. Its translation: CASSLTGTGVADTQYF.

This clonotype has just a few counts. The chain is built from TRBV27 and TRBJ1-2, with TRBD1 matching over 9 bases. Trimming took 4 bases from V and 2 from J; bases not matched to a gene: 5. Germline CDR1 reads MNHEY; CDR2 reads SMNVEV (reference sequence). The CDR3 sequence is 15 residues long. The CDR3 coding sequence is TGTGCCAGCAGTTCACCGGGACAGGGAAACTATGGCTACACCTTC. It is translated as CASSSPGQGNYGYTF.

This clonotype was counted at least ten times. CDR3 protein: CSASRASGWEQFF. CDR3 nucleotide sequence: TGCAGTGCTAGTAGGGCTAGCGGCTGGGAGCAGTTCTTC. V is TRBV20-1 and J is TRBJ2-1; 7 bases agree with TRBD2. The germline gives CDR1 DFQATT, CDR2 SNEGSKA (reference sequence). The CDR3 runs to 13 residues. V gave up 3 bases and J gave up 10 bases; unmatched junction bases: 9.

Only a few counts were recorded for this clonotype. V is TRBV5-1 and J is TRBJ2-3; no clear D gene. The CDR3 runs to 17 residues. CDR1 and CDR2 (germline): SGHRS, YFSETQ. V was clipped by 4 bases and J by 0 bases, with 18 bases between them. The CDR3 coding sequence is TGCGCCAGCAGCACCTTTTACATGATTTCTAGCACAGATACGCAGTATTTT. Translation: CASSTFYMISSTDTQYF. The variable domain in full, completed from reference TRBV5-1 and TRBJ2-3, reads KAGVTQTPRYLIKTRGQQVTLSCSPISGHRSVSWYQQTPGQGLQFLFEYFSETQRNKGNFPGRFSGRQFSNSRSEMNVSTLELGDSALYLCASSTFYMISSTDTQYFGPGTRLTVL.

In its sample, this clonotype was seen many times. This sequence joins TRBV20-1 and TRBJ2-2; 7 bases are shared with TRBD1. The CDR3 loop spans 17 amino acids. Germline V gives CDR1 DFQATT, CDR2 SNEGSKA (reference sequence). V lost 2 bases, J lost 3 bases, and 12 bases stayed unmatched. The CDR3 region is CSARRRGRTSDTGELFF. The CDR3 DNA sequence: TGCAGTGCTAGAAGAAGGGGGCGGACCAGCGACACCGGGGAGCTGTTTTTT.

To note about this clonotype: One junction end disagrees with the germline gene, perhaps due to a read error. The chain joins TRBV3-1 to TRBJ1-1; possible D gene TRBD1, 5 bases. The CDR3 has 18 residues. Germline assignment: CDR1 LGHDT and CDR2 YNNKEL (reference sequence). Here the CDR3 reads CASSQQPAGATWNTDAFF. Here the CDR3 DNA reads TGTGCCAGCAGCCAACAACCTGCCGGGGCCACCTGGAACACTGACGCTTTCTTT.

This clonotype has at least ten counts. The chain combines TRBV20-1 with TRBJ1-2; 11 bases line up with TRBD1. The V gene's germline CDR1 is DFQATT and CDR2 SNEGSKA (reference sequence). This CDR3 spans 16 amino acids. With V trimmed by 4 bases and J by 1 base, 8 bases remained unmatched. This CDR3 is CSAIRDRGSRNYGYTF. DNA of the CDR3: TGCAGTGCTATCCGGGACAGGGGGTCCCGTAACTATGGCTACACCTTC.

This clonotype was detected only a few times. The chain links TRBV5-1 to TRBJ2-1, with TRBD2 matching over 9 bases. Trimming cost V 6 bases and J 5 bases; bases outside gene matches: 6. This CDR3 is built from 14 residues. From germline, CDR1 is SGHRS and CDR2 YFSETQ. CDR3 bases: TGCGCCAGCAAGGCGGGGGGGTATGACAATGAGCAGTTCTTC. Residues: CASKAGGYDNEQFF.

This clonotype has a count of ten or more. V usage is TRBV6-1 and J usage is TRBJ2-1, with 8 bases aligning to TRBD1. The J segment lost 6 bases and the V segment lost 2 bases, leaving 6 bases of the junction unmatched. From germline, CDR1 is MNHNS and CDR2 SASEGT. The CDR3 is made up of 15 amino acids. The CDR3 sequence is CASSESVDRVNEQFF. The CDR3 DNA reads TGTGCCAGCAGTGAATCGGTGGACAGGGTCAATGAGCAGTTCTTC.

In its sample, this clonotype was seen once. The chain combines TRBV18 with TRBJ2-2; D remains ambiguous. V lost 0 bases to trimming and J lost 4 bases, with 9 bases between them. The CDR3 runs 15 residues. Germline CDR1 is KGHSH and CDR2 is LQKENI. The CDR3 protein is CASSPPGLSTGELFF. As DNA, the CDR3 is TGTGCCAGCTCACCACCGGGGTTGAGCACCGGGGAGCTGTTTTTT. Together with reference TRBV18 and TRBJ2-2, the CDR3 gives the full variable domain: NAGVMQNPRHLVRRRGQEARLRCSPMKGHSHVYWYRQLPEEGLKFMVYLQKENIIDESGMPKERFSAEFPKEGPSILRIQQVVRGDSAAYFCASSPPGLSTGELFFGEGSRLTVL.

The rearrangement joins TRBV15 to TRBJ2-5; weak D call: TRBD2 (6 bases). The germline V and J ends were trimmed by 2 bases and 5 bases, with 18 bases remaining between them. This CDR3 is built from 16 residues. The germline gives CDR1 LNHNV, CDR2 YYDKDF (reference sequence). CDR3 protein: CATSRPDVDGGETQYF. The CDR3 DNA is TGTGCCACCAGCAGACCCGATGTCGATGGGGGGGAGACCCAGTACTTC.

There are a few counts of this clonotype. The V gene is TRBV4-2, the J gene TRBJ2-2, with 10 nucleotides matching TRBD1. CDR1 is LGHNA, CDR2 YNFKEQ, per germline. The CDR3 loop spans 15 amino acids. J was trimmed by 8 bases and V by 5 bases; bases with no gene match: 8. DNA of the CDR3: TGTGCCAGCAGCGAGAGACAGGGGGCTTGGGGGGAGCTGTTTTTT. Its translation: CASSERQGAWGELFF.

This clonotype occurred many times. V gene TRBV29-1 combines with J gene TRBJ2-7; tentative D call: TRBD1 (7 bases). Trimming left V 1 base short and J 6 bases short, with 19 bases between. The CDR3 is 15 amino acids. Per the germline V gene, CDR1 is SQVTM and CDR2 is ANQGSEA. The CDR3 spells CSVEGGGGGPFEQYF. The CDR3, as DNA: TGCAGCGTTGAAGGAGGAGGAGGGGGCCCCTTCGAGCAGTACTTC.

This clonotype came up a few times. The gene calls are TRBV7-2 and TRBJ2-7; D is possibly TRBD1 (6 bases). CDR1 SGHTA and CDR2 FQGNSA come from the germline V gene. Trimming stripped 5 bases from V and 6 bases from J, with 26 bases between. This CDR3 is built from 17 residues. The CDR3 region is CASSHRAGAGEGGEQYF. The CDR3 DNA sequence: TGTGCCAGCAGCCATAGAGCCGGTGCAGGGGAAGGGGGCGAGCAGTACTTC.

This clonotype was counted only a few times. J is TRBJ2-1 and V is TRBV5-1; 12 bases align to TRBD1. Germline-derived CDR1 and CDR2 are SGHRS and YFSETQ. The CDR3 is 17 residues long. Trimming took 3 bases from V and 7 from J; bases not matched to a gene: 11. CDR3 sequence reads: CASSSPRDRGRENEQFF. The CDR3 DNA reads TGCGCCAGCAGCTCCCCACGGGACAGGGGGCGCGAGAATGAGCAGTTCTTC.

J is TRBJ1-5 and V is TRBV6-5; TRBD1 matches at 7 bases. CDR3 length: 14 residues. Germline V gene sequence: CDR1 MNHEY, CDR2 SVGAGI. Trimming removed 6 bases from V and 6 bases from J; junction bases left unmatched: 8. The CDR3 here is CASRPTGASQPQHF. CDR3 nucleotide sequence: TGTGCCAGCAGGCCCACAGGGGCGTCTCAGCCCCAGCATTTT.

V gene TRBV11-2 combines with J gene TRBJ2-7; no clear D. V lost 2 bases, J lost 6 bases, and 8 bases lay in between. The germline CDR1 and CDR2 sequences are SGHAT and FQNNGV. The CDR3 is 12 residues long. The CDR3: CASSLYLGEQYF. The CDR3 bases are TGTGCCAGCAGCTTATATTTGGGCGAGCAGTACTTC.